What follows are 27 T cell receptor beta chains derived from one specimen sequenced in a study of blood T cell repertoires in COVID-19. Method: immunoSEQ multiplex PCR; TCRdb's copy keeps in-frame clones and lacks some. The sample lists some 250,000 clones; roughly 84% were seen once. Sequencing was performed on peripheral blood. The receptors here all came from a man aged 35-49 years with acute or convalescent COVID-19.

This clone turned up a few times. The chain is built from TRBV29-1 and TRBJ2-7, with TRBD1 matching 7 bases. This CDR3 region has 15 residues. V shed 5 bases, J shed 2 bases, and the junction held 12 bases outside the gene matches. Germline values: CDR1 SQVTM, CDR2 ANQGSEA. The CDR3 DNA reads as TGCAGCGTTCCGTCCCTAACAGGGGCGGCCTACGAGCAGTACTTC. Protein: CSVPSLTGAAYEQYF.

The rearrangement uses TRBV21-1 and TRBJ2-1; TRBD2 is taken as the D call from the table, unchecked against the DNA. TRBV21-1 constitutes a pseudogene. The CDR3 length is 16 residues. CDR3 coding DNA: TGTGCCAGCAGCAACAATAGCGGGAGGGCCTACAATGAGCAGTTCTTC. Its translation: CASSNNSGRAYNEQFF.

The V and J genes are TRBV3-1 (or the pseudogene TRBV3-2) and TRBJ2-1, with 8 bases lining up with TRBD2. V lost 1 base, J lost 8 bases, and 7 bases stayed unmatched. This CDR3 contains 15 residues. Germline loops: CDR1 LGHDT, CDR2 YNNKEL (reference sequence). CDR3 loop: CASSQVYSGSDEQFF. CDR3 DNA: TGTGCCAGCAGCCAAGTGTACAGCGGGAGCGATGAGCAGTTCTTC.

The genes are TRBV6-2 or TRBV6-3 and TRBJ2-3; 8 nucleotides align to TRBD2. The germline V gene has CDR1 MNHEY and CDR2 SVGEGT. The CDR3 is 15 residues long. The V segment lost 5 bases and the J segment 4 bases; nucleotides outside the gene matches: 8. CDR3 DNA sequence: TGTGCCAGCAGTAGCAGCGGGAGTCTCGCAGATACGCAGTATTTT. Protein sequence: CASSSSGSLADTQYF.

The chain employs TRBV7-9 and TRBJ2-5; D gene unclear. V lost 5 bases and J lost 4, with 26 bases in between. Germline CDR1 reads SEHNR; CDR2 reads FQNEAQ (reference sequence). CDR3 size: 18 residues. CDR3 sequence (DNA): TGTGCCAGCAGCGCCATCACCATTGTAGACTTGAGGAGAGAGACCCAGTACTTC. It encodes CASSAITIVDLRRETQYF. Combining the CDR3 with reference TRBV7-9 and TRBJ2-5 gives the whole variable domain DTGVSQNPRHKITKRGQNVTFRCDPISEHNRLYWYRQTLGQGPEFLTYFQNEAQLEKSRLLSDRFSAERPKGSFSTLEIQRTEQGDSAMYLCASSAITIVDLRRETQYFGPGTRLLVL.

The rearrangement links TRBV24-1 to TRBJ2-7, with D possibly matching TRBD1 (5 bases). This CDR3 spans 13 amino acids. V was cut by 12 bases and J by 7 bases, with 21 bases left in between. The germline gives CDR1 KGHDR, CDR2 SFDVKD. CDR3 sequence (DNA): TGTGCCTCCCCCCGCAGGGTAGTTCAGGAGCAGTACTTC. This codes for CASPRRVVQEQYF.

The chain links TRBV29-1 to TRBJ2-3; TRBD2 agrees at 9 bases. The CDR3 spans 16 residues. The ends lost 3 bases at V and 5 bases at J; junction bases unmatched: 12. Germline assignment: CDR1 SQVTM and CDR2 ANQGSEA. The CDR3 is CSVEDLLAGVVDTQYF. For the CDR3, the DNA is TGCAGCGTTGAGGACCTTTTAGCGGGAGTGGTAGATACGCAGTATTTT.

The V and J genes are TRBV3-1 (or the pseudogene TRBV3-2) and TRBJ1-1; no definite D call. The CDR3 is 15 residues long. V was shortened by 1 base and J by 0 bases, with 9 bases between the two germline ends. Germline V lookup: CDR1 LGHDT, CDR2 YNNKEL (reference sequence). CDR3 residues: CASSQGPGMNTEAFF. The DNA for the CDR3 is TGTGCCAGCAGCCAAGGTCCGGGAATGAACACTGAAGCTTTCTTT.

This chain joins TRBV28 and TRBJ2-7, with 7 bases fitting TRBD2. With V trimmed by 1 base and J by 6 bases, 6 bases remained unmatched. Germline assignment: CDR1 MDHEN and CDR2 SYDVKM. The CDR3 has 14 amino acids. The CDR3 reads CASSLYREEVEQYF. The CDR3 nucleotides read TGTGCCAGCAGTTTATACCGGGAGGAGGTCGAGCAGTACTTC.

The chain carries TRBV5-5 and TRBJ1-1; 7 bases fit TRBD1. The CDR3 length is 14 residues. Germline V CDR1 and CDR2: SGHKS, YYEKEE (reference sequence). V lost 3 bases to trimming and J lost 4 bases; unmatched junction nucleotides: 6. As DNA, the CDR3 is TGTGCCAGCAGCTCGAGCCGGACAGGCACTGAAGCTTTCTTT. Its translation: CASSSSRTGTEAFF.

The chain has TRBV11-3 and TRBJ2-7, with TRBD1 identical over 7 bases. The germline V gene encodes CDR1 SGHNT and CDR2 YENEEA. Trimming took 5 bases from V and 5 from J; bases not matched to a gene: 12. The CDR3 covers 15 residues. The CDR3, as DNA: TGTGCCAGCAGCCGTACCGGGACAGAGATCCACGAGCAGTACTTC. Its protein is CASSRTGTEIHEQYF.

This clone was found a few times. The chain recombines TRBV27 with TRBJ1-2; 8 positions agree with TRBD1. Germline V CDR1 and CDR2: MNHEY, SMNVEV (reference sequence). The V segment lost 6 bases and the J segment 4 bases; nucleotides outside the gene matches: 4. CDR3 length equals 13 residues. The DNA for the CDR3 is TGTGCCAGCAGACCAGGGACAGGCTATGGCTACACCTTC. Protein product: CASRPGTGYGYTF.

This clone was seen only a few times. J is TRBJ2-1 and V is TRBV11-3; 8 bases align to TRBD2. The germline CDR1 and CDR2 sequences are SGHNT and YENEEA. After removal of 5 bases from V and 4 bases from J, the junction contained 7 bases not matched to a gene. CDR3 length: 15 amino acids. CDR3 DNA sequence: TGTGCCAGCAGCCCCCGGGCTAGCGGGTACAATGAGCAGTTCTTC. This encodes CASSPRASGYNEQFF.

This rearrangement joins TRBV14 to TRBJ1-1; the match to TRBD1 covers 7 bases. V shed 4 bases and J 7 bases; nucleotides not matched to a gene: 12. The germline gives CDR1 SGHDN, CDR2 FVKESK. This CDR3 region has 15 residues. CDR3 in amino acids: CASSRVQGFGGEAFF. CDR3 nucleotides: TGTGCCAGCAGCCGAGTACAGGGGTTTGGGGGTGAAGCTTTCTTT.

The V and J genes are TRBV28 and TRBJ1-2; 9 nucleotides match TRBD1. Trimming removed 4 bases from V and 2 bases from J; junction bases left unmatched: 14. The germline V gene has CDR1 MDHEN and CDR2 SYDVKM. The CDR3 extends over 18 amino acids. The CDR3, as DNA: TGTGCCAGCAGTTCGGCCTCGGAATGGGACAGGGAGAACTATGGCTACACCTTC. Amino acid sequence: CASSSASEWDRENYGYTF.

The chain combines TRBV29-1 with TRBJ2-1; 9 nucleotides match TRBD2. V was pared by 1 base and J by 9 bases, with 7 bases of the junction left unmatched. Germline V gene data show CDR1 as SQVTM and CDR2 as ANQGSEA. The CDR3 loop spans 14 amino acids. The CDR3 here is CSVEGASGTGEQFF. CDR3 DNA sequence: TGCAGCGTTGAAGGGGCTAGCGGGACGGGTGAGCAGTTCTTC.

This chain joins TRBV30 and TRBJ2-2; 7 positions agree with TRBD1. This CDR3 has 15 amino acids. The J segment lost 4 bases and the V segment lost 0 bases, leaving 5 bases of the junction unmatched. Per the germline V gene, CDR1 is GTSNPN and CDR2 is SVGIG (reference sequence). CDR3 protein: CAWSVAYRGTGELFF. The CDR3 DNA is TGTGCCTGGAGTGTAGCGTACAGGGGCACCGGGGAGCTGTTTTTT.

This clone has more than one count but fewer than ten. The gene calls are TRBV3-1 (or the pseudogene TRBV3-2) and TRBJ1-2; D not certain. The CDR3 is 14 amino acids. Deletions cut 4 bases from V and 5 bases from J, with 14 bases between. Germline values: CDR1 LGHDT, CDR2 YNNKEL (reference sequence). The CDR3: CASSLASREYGYTF. CDR3 nucleotide sequence: TGTGCCAGCAGCCTCGCCTCGAGAGAGTATGGCTACACCTTC.

The chain carries TRBV25-1 and TRBJ1-2; 7 bases line up with TRBD1. Germline CDR1 and CDR2: MGHDK and SYGVNS. This CDR3 comprises 17 residues. V gave up 4 bases and J gave up 7 bases; unmatched junction bases: 18. CDR3 nucleotide sequence: TGTGCCAGCAGTGGGCCCGAGCTGAGGGGGCGCGACAGTGGCTACACCTTC. Translation: CASSGPELRGRDSGYTF.

This clone has a single count. The chain links TRBV11-2 to TRBJ1-1, with D unclear. Trimming removed 6 bases from V and 1 base from J, with 18 bases in between. Germline loops: CDR1 SGHAT, CDR2 FQNNGV. The length of the CDR3 is 16 residues. The CDR3 is CASRVSGQTTNTEAFF. The CDR3 DNA reads as TGTGCCAGCAGAGTTAGTGGGCAGACGACGAACACTGAAGCTTTCTTT.

This chain uses TRBV10-2 with TRBJ1-3; D might be TRBD1 (5 bases). V lost 5 bases, J lost 0 bases, and 11 bases lay in between. CDR1 is WSHSY and CDR2 is SAAADI in the germline V gene. This CDR3 region has 15 residues. Written as DNA, the CDR3 is TGCGCCAGCAGTTGGCGTCAGGGCTCTGGAAACACCATATATTTT. Encoded protein: CASSWRQGSGNTIYF.

The CDR3 spells CASSFRTGNSYEQYF. The CDR3 DNA follows: TGTGCCAGCAGCTTCAGGACGGGGAATTCCTACGAGCAGTACTTC. The chain recombines TRBV5-5 with TRBJ2-7; D may be TRBD2 (5 bases). Germline CDR1 and CDR2: SGHKS and YYEKEE (reference sequence). The V end lost 2 bases, the J end lost 1 base, and 13 bases lay between the germline ends. The CDR3 extends over 15 amino acids.

This clone showed up many times. The chain couples TRBV5-1 to TRBJ2-3, with 11 bases fitting TRBD1. Germline V gene data show CDR1 as SGHRS and CDR2 as YFSETQ. The J segment lost 2 bases and the V segment lost 4 bases, leaving 6 bases of the junction unmatched. CDR3 length: 16 amino acids. The CDR3: CASSAGTGGSTDTQYF. The CDR3 DNA reads as TGCGCCAGCAGCGCCGGGACAGGGGGATCCACAGATACGCAGTATTTT.

This chain links TRBV6-5 with TRBJ2-7; D may be TRBD1 (6 bases). CDR1 is MNHEY and CDR2 is SVGAGI in the germline V gene. The CDR3 length is 13 residues. Trimming pared 6 bases from V and 6 bases from J, leaving 15 bases between. The CDR3 region has the DNA TGTGCCAGCAGGGGGACAACCTGGGGCGAGCAGTACTTC. This gives the protein CASRGTTWGEQYF.

The chain employs TRBV20-1 and TRBJ2-1; no definite D call. This CDR3 contains 14 residues. Germline CDR1 and CDR2: DFQATT and SNEGSKA (reference sequence). V was clipped by 3 bases and J by 0 bases, with 9 bases between them. CDR3 in amino acids: CSASASSSYNEQFF. In DNA form, the CDR3 reads TGCAGTGCTAGTGCTTCTAGCTCCTACAATGAGCAGTTCTTC.

V usage is TRBV6-6 and J usage is TRBJ1-3; D uncertain. Germline CDR1 MNHNY, CDR2 SVGAGI (reference sequence). Deletions cut 5 bases from V and 0 bases from J, with 14 bases between. The CDR3 consists of 16 residues. CDR3 nucleotides: TGTGCCAGCAGTCGAACCAGGTCGAGCTCTGGAAACACCATATATTTT. Its translation is CASSRTRSSSGNTIYF.

The V and J genes are TRBV29-1 and TRBJ1-4; a possible D gene is TRBD1 (6 bases). Germline CDR1 is SQVTM and CDR2 is ANQGSEA. Trimming shortened V by 7 bases and J by 7 bases, and 16 bases separated the two germline ends. The CDR3 spans 13 residues. The CDR3 DNA follows: TGCAGCGGCACAGGGTCTTCGGGTGAAAAACTGTTTTTT. This translates into CSGTGSSGEKLFF.